Following are 5 T cell receptor beta chains from one sample sequenced in a study of blood T cell repertoires in COVID-19. The method was immunoSEQ multiplex PCR; TCRdb's version includes in-frame clones alone and lacks a portion of them. This table has fewer than 200,000 clones, 75% to 95% appearing once. The sequenced material came from peripheral blood. These receptors originate from a man aged 50-60 years with acute or convalescent COVID-19.

This chain connects TRBV7-9 to TRBJ1-1; TRBD1 matches 8 bases. The ends lost 5 bases at V and 1 base at J; junction bases unmatched: 3. The germline V gene encodes CDR1 SEHNR and CDR2 FQNEAQ (reference sequence). This CDR3 is built from 14 residues. The CDR3 sequence is CASSEGQGNTEAFF. Written as DNA, the CDR3 is TGTGCCAGCAGCGAAGGACAGGGGAACACTGAAGCTTTCTTT.

The chain employs TRBV6-6 and TRBJ1-2; D perhaps matches TRBD1 (5 bases). The CDR3 is 12 residues long. V gave up 5 bases and J gave up 5 bases, with 9 bases separating them. Germline assignment: CDR1 MNHNY and CDR2 SVGAGI (reference sequence). Here the CDR3 DNA reads TGTGCCAGCAGTAAAGGACAATATGGCTACACCTTC. Its protein is CASSKGQYGYTF.

The chain joins TRBV15 to TRBJ2-1; TRBD1 matches 12 bases. Germline V gives CDR1 LNHNV, CDR2 YYDKDF (reference sequence). The CDR3 loop spans 17 amino acids. With 1 base clipped from V and 7 bases from J, the junction kept 8 bases outside the gene matches. CDR3 protein: CATSRVAGTGGRNEQFF. The CDR3 coding sequence is TGTGCCACCAGCAGAGTTGCAGGGACAGGGGGCCGGAATGAGCAGTTCTTC.

The gene calls are TRBV5-1 and TRBJ1-1, with D uncertain. The V and J ends lost 1 base and 0 bases respectively, with 19 bases between them. The CDR3 is 18 residues long. Germline V gives CDR1 SGHRS, CDR2 YFSETQ. CDR3 nucleotides: TGCGCCAGCAGCTTGTCTCGTCTTCGCGGGTTTATGAACACTGAAGCTTTCTTT. This gives the protein CASSLSRLRGFMNTEAFF.

This clone is a singleton in its sample. The rearrangement joins TRBV7-2 to TRBJ2-2, with a tentative D call TRBD1 (7 bases). Germline CDR1 and CDR2: SGHTA and FQGNSA. The CDR3 is 18 amino acids. Trimming cost V 3 bases and J 0 bases, with 17 bases left between them. For the CDR3, the DNA is TGTGCCAGCAGCTTCCGCGCCCGCGGGACAGCGAACACCGGGGAGCTGTTTTTT. This translates into CASSFRARGTANTGELFF.